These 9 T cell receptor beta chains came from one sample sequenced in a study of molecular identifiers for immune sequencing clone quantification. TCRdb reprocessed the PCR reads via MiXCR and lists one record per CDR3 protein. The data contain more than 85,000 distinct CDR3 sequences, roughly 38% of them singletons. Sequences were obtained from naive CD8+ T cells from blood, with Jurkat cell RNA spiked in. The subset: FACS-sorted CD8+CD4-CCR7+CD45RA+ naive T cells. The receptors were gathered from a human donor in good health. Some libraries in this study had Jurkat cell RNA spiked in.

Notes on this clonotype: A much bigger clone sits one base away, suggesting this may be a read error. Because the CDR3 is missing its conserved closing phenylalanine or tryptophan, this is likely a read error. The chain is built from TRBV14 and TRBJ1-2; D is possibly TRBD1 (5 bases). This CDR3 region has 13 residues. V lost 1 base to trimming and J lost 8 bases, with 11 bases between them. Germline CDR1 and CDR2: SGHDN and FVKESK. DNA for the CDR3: TGTGCCAGCAGCCAAGGAAGACAGAGAGGCTACACCTAC. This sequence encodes CASSQGRQRGYTY.

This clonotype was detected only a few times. CDR3 DNA sequence: TGTGCCAGCAGTTCCGCCCTGGACAGACACAATGAGCAGTTCTTC. This gives the protein CASSSALDRHNEQFF. The chain employs TRBV5-6 and TRBJ2-1, with D tentatively TRBD1 (6 bases). The CDR3 extends over 15 amino acids. V lost 5 bases and J 5 bases, leaving 17 bases between the germline ends. The V gene's germline CDR1 is SGHDT and CDR2 YYEEEE. The full variable domain, in which reference TRBV5-6 and TRBJ2-1 provide the parts outside the CDR3, is DAGVTQSPTHLIKTRGQQVTLRCSPKSGHDTVSWYQQALGQGPQFIFQYYEEEERQRGNFPDRFSGHQFPNYSSELNVNALLLGDSALYLCASSSALDRHNEQFFGPGTRLTVL.

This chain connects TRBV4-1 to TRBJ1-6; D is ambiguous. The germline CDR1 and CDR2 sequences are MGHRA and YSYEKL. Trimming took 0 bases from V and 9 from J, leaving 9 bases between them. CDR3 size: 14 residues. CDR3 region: CASSQDRLLSPLHF. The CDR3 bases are TGCGCCAGCAGCCAAGATCGCCTACTTTCACCCCTCCACTTT.

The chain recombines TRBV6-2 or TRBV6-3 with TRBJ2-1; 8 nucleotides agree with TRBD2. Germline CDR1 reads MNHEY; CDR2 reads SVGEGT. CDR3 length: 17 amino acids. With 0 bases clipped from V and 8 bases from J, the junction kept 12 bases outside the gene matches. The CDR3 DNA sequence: TGTGCCAGCAGTTACTCGAAGCAGCGGGGGATGTACTATGAGCAGTTCTTC. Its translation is CASSYSKQRGMYYEQFF.

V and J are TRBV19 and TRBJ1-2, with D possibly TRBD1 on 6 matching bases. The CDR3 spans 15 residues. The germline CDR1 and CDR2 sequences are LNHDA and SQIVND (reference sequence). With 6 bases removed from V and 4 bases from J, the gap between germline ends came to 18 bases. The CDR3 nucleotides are TGTGCCAGTAGACCGTGGGAGGGGGACTTCTATGGCTACACCTTC. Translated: CASRPWEGDFYGYTF.

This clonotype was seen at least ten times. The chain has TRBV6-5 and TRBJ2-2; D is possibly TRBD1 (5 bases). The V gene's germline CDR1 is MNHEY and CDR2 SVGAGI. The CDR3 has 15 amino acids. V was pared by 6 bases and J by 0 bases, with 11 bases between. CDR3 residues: CASSTGRANTGELFF. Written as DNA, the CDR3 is TGTGCCAGCAGCACAGGCAGGGCGAACACCGGGGAGCTGTTTTTT.

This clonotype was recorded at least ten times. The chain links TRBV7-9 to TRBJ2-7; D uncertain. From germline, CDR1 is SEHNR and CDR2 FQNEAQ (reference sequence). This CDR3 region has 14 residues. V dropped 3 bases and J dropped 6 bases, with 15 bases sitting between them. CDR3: CASSFGLLYPEQYF. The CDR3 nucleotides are TGTGCCAGCAGCTTCGGCCTCCTCTACCCCGAGCAGTACTTC. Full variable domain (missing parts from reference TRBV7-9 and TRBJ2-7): DTGVSQNPRHKITKRGQNVTFRCDPISEHNRLYWYRQTLGQGPEFLTYFQNEAQLEKSRLLSDRFSAERPKGSFSTLEIQRTEQGDSAMYLCASSFGLLYPEQYFGPGTRLTVT.

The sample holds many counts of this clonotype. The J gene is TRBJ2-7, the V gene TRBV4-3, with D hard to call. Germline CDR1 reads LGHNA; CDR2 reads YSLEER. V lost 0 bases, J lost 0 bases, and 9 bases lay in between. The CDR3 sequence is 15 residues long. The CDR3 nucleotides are TGCGCCAGCAGCCAAGACCGACACTTCTCCTACGAGCAGTACTTC. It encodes CASSQDRHFSYEQYF.

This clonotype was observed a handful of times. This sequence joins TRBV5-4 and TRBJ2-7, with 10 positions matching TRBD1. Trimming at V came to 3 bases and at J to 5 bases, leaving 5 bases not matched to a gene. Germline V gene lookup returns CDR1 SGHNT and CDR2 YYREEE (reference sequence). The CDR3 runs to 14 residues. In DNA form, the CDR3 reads TGTGCCAGCAGCTCGGGACAGGGGTCCAACGAGCAGTACTTC. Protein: CASSSGQGSNEQYF. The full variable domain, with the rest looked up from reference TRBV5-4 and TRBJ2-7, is ETGVTQSPTHLIKTRGQQVTLRCSSQSGHNTVSWYQQALGQGPQFIFQYYREEENGRGNFPPRFSGLQFPNYSSELNVNALELDDSALYLCASSSGQGSNEQYFGPGTRLTVT.